These 25 T cell receptor beta chains share one sample of origin, sequenced in a study of cytomegalovirus exposure and HLA in healthy donors. PCR employed 60 Vbeta and 13 Jbeta primers. TCRdb keeps only in-frame clones here, not all; method: immunoSEQ multiplex PCR. The sample holds about 120,000 clones, around 66% seen once. Sequenced material: PBMCs. The receptors were sampled from a woman between 35 and 50 years old in good health and CMV-seropositive.

The chain recombines TRBV12-5 with TRBJ2-7; 7 bases are shared with TRBD1. This CDR3 is built from 16 residues. The V and J ends lost 2 bases and 1 base, in that order; junction bases with no gene match: 8. Per germline, CDR1 LGHNT and CDR2 FRNRAP. The CDR3 loop reads CASGLSPGQWSYEQYF. CDR3 DNA: TGTGCTAGTGGTTTGTCTCCGGGACAGTGGTCCTACGAGCAGTACTTC. The variable domain in full, with the rest retrieved from reference TRBV12-5 and TRBJ2-7, is DARVTQTPRHKVTEMGQEVTMRCQPILGHNTVFWYRQTMMQGLELLAYFRNRAPLDDSGMPKDRFSAEMPDATLATLKIQPSEPRDSAVYFCASGLSPGQWSYEQYFGPGTRLTVT.

The V call is TRBV15, the J call TRBJ1-5; D unresolved. Germline V gene lookup returns CDR1 LNHNV and CDR2 YYDKDF (reference sequence). With 1 base removed from V and 5 bases from J, the gap between germline ends came to 3 bases. The CDR3 consists of 12 residues. The CDR3, as DNA: TGTGCCACCAGCAGAGCTGATCAGCCCCAGCATTTT. It encodes CATSRADQPQHF. Complete variable domain (other parts from reference TRBV15 and TRBJ1-5): DAMVIQNPRYQVTQFGKPVTLSCSQTLNHNVMYWYQQKSSQAPKLLFHYYDKDFNNEADTPDNFQSRRPNTSFCFLDIRSPGLGDTAMYLCATSRADQPQHFGDGTRLSIL.

The V and J genes are TRBV9 and TRBJ2-5; 10 bases are shared with TRBD1. Germline V gene data show CDR1 as SGDLS and CDR2 as YYNGEE. There are 15 residues in the CDR3. Trimming cost V 2 bases and J 1 base; bases outside gene matches: 2. CDR3 in amino acids: CASSVGQGGQETQYF. DNA of the CDR3: TGTGCCAGCAGCGTCGGACAGGGGGGCCAAGAGACCCAGTACTTC.

The J gene is TRBJ2-1, the V gene TRBV5-8, with D possibly being TRBD1 (6 bases). CDR1 SGHTS and CDR2 YDEGEE come from the germline V gene. V was shortened by 1 base and J by 10 bases, with 18 bases between the two germline ends. The CDR3 loop spans 15 amino acids. The CDR3, as DNA: TGTGCCAGCAGCTTGAAGATACAGGGCATCAAGGAGCAGTTCTTC. Translation: CASSLKIQGIKEQFF.

The chain combines TRBV5-6 with TRBJ1-4; weak D call: TRBD1 (6 bases). With 1 base removed from V and 6 bases from J, the gap between germline ends came to 16 bases. The CDR3 runs to 16 residues. Germline-derived CDR1 and CDR2 are SGHDT and YYEEEE. CDR3 DNA: TGTGCCAGCAGCTTGTCTCGGGGGGGCGTTGATGAAAAACTGTTTTTT. Amino acid sequence: CASSLSRGGVDEKLFF.

The chain carries TRBV19 and TRBJ2-1, with 11 bases lining up with TRBD2. CDR1 is LNHDA, CDR2 SQIVND, per germline (reference sequence). Trimming at V came to 4 bases and at J to 0 bases, leaving 5 bases not matched to a gene. This CDR3 is 17 amino acids long. The CDR3 loop is CASSTTGLADSYNEQFF. Written as DNA, the CDR3 is TGTGCCAGTAGTACTACGGGACTAGCGGACTCCTACAATGAGCAGTTCTTC. The complete variable domain, with remaining parts taken from reference TRBV19 and TRBJ2-1, reads DGGITQSPKYLFRKEGQNVTLSCEQNLNHDAMYWYRQDPGQGLRLIYYSQIVNDFQKGDIAEGYSVSREKKESFPLTVTSAQKNPTAFYLCASSTTGLADSYNEQFFGPGTRLTVL.

This clone was seen a few times. The chain recombines TRBV6-1 with TRBJ1-2; weak D call: TRBD1 (5 bases). CDR3 length equals 13 residues. V lost 7 bases to trimming and J lost 6 bases, with 15 bases between them. Germline values: CDR1 MNHNS, CDR2 SASEGT. The CDR3 DNA reads as TGTGCCAGCACCGCACTTCGGGGGAATGGCTACACCTTC. The encoded protein is CASTALRGNGYTF.

The chain links TRBV11-2 to TRBJ1-2; TRBD1 agrees at 7 bases. The CDR3 totals 14 residues. The V gene's germline CDR1 is SGHAT and CDR2 FQNNGV. V shed 5 bases and J 0 bases; nucleotides not matched to a gene: 3. The CDR3 region is CASSPDRANYGYTF. The DNA for the CDR3 is TGTGCCAGCAGCCCCGACAGGGCTAACTATGGCTACACCTTC.

This chain joins TRBV9 and TRBJ1-1; D remains unclear. The CDR3 spans 14 residues. The V and J ends lost 1 base and 0 bases respectively, with 7 bases between them. Per the germline V gene, CDR1 is SGDLS and CDR2 is YYNGEE. CDR3: CASSVNTLNTEAFF. CDR3 bases: TGTGCCAGCAGCGTAAACACCCTGAACACTGAAGCTTTCTTT.

The V call is TRBV7-3, the J call TRBJ2-1; D might be TRBD2 (5 bases). Germline lookup yields CDR1 SGHTA and CDR2 FQGTGA. The CDR3 runs to 16 residues. Trimming removed 5 bases from V and 9 bases from J, with 23 bases in between. CDR3 in DNA: TGTGCCAGCAGCCCACTGGGAGCGAGGAGAGCAGCTGAGCAGTTCTTC. This encodes CASSPLGARRAAEQFF.

This clone has just a few counts. The V and J genes are TRBV18 and TRBJ1-6; TRBD1 aligns across 8 bases. The CDR3 totals 16 residues. CDR1 is KGHSH and CDR2 is LQKENI in the germline V gene. Trimming cost V 5 bases and J 6 bases; bases outside gene matches: 9. CDR3 bases: TGTGCCAGCTCATCCGGGACAGGAGTGATTAATTCACCCCTCCACTTT. Encoded protein: CASSSGTGVINSPLHF.

This rearrangement joins TRBV28 to TRBJ2-7, with D possibly matching TRBD2 (5 bases). Trimming shortened V by 4 bases and J by 3 bases, and 10 bases separated the two germline ends. Germline V gene data show CDR1 as MDHEN and CDR2 as SYDVKM. This CDR3 region has 13 residues. The CDR3 DNA follows: TGTGCCAGCAGTTCCCCCCGGGGCTACGAGCAGTACTTC. Translating gives CASSSPRGYEQYF.

CDR3 residues: CASSVGTRQGSTEAFF. Here the CDR3 DNA reads TGTGCCAGCAGCGTAGGAACTCGACAGGGAAGCACTGAAGCTTTCTTT. This chain connects TRBV9 to TRBJ1-1; 7 nucleotides match TRBD1. The ends lost 0 bases at V and 4 bases at J; junction bases unmatched: 9. Germline lookup yields CDR1 SGDLS and CDR2 YYNGEE. The CDR3 is made up of 16 amino acids. Supplemented by reference TRBV9 and TRBJ1-1, the full variable domain reads DSGVTQTPKHLITATGQRVTLRCSPRSGDLSVYWYQQSLDQGLQFLIQYYNGEERAKGNILERFSAQQFPDLHSELNLSSLELGDSALYFCASSVGTRQGSTEAFFGQGTRLTVV.

The chain couples TRBV19 to TRBJ2-3; possibly TRBD1 for D (7 bases). The V gene's germline CDR1 is LNHDA and CDR2 SQIVND (reference sequence). The CDR3 is 17 amino acids. V was trimmed by 2 bases and J by 0 bases, leaving 15 bases between them. DNA for the CDR3: TGTGCCAGTAGTATAACGGAGGGGGCTAGGAGCACAGATACGCAGTATTTT. This translates into CASSITEGARSTDTQYF.

The chain recombines TRBV5-6 with TRBJ2-7; 7 bases line up with TRBD1. J was trimmed by 3 bases and V by 5 bases; bases with no gene match: 2. CDR3 length: 12 residues. From germline, CDR1 is SGHDT and CDR2 YYEEEE. CDR3 nucleotide sequence: TGTGCCAGCAGTCGGGACAGCTACGAGCAGTACTTC. Translation gives CASSRDSYEQYF.

This chain joins TRBV27 and TRBJ1-5; D remains unclear. The CDR3 totals 12 residues. CDR1 is MNHEY and CDR2 is SMNVEV in the germline V gene (reference sequence). V was shortened by 3 bases and J by 6 bases, with 6 bases between the two germline ends. CDR3 protein: CASSFNGQPQHF. DNA of the CDR3: TGTGCCAGCAGTTTTAACGGTCAGCCCCAGCATTTT.

Notes on this clone: This sample includes further DNA sequences coding for the same CDR3. The chain is built from TRBV25-1 and TRBJ1-1, with D maybe TRBD1 (5 bases). The V gene lost 6 bases and the J gene lost 5 bases, with 13 bases spanning the gap. The germline V gene has CDR1 MGHDK and CDR2 SYGVNS. The CDR3 length is 13 residues. The CDR3 loop is CASSPRGNTEAFF. CDR3 sequence (DNA): TGTGCCAGCAGCCCAAGGGGTAATACTGAAGCTTTCTTT.

This clone has just one count. The V and J genes are TRBV5-4 and TRBJ1-2; no clear D. Germline V gene lookup returns CDR1 SGHNT and CDR2 YYREEE (reference sequence). The V gene lost 4 bases and the J gene lost 2 bases, with 15 bases spanning the gap. This CDR3 is 15 amino acids long. CDR3 region: CASSLDSVPNYGYTF. DNA for the CDR3: TGTGCCAGCAGCCTAGACTCCGTCCCCAACTATGGCTACACCTTC.

The gene calls are TRBV30 and TRBJ1-3; D is unresolved. V lost 0 bases and J 8 bases, leaving 11 bases between the germline ends. CDR1 GTSNPN and CDR2 SVGIG come from the germline V gene (reference sequence). CDR3 length: 13 residues. This CDR3 is CAWSVQIEDTIYF. CDR3 in DNA: TGTGCCTGGAGTGTGCAGATCGAGGACACCATATATTTT.

This rearrangement joins TRBV5-6 to TRBJ2-5; D possibly corresponds to TRBD2 (5 bases). V was shortened by 0 bases and J by 0 bases, with 9 bases between the two germline ends. The CDR3 length is 15 residues. Germline-derived CDR1 and CDR2 are SGHDT and YYEEEE. The CDR3 loop is CASSLVMTNQETQYF. The CDR3 DNA is TGTGCCAGCAGCTTGGTTATGACTAACCAAGAGACCCAGTACTTC.

V and J are TRBV27 and TRBJ2-5; 12 bases align to TRBD2. Germline CDR1 and CDR2: MNHEY and SMNVEV (reference sequence). The CDR3 runs to 15 residues. The junction had 6 bases not matched to a gene; V was cut back by 5 bases and J by 5 bases. The CDR3: CASSPTTSGGETQYF. The CDR3 DNA sequence: TGTGCCAGCAGTCCGACCACTAGCGGGGGGGAGACCCAGTACTTC.

The chain recombines TRBV5-1 with TRBJ1-1; possibly TRBD1 for D (6 bases). Trimming took off 8 bases at V and 3 bases at J, with 17 bases between the two ends. CDR3 length equals 14 residues. CDR1 and CDR2 from the germline V gene are SGHRS and YFSETQ. The CDR3 coding sequence is TGCGCCAGTCAACTACAGGGAGGGGACACTGAAGCTTTCTTT. Residues: CASQLQGGDTEAFF.

This chain uses TRBV6-1 with TRBJ1-1, with D maybe TRBD1 (6 bases). This CDR3 is 13 amino acids long. Trimming removed 1 base at V and 11 bases at J, with 14 bases between. Per germline, CDR1 MNHNS and CDR2 SASEGT. The CDR3 spells CASSEVAGVYAFF. CDR3 bases: TGTGCCAGCAGTGAAGTGGCAGGGGTCTATGCTTTCTTT.

The chain is built from TRBV30 and TRBJ2-2; no clear D gene. Germline CDR1 reads GTSNPN; CDR2 reads SVGIG (reference sequence). The CDR3 runs to 16 residues. Trimming shortened V by 2 bases and J by 5 bases, and 18 bases separated the two germline ends. CDR3 nucleotides: TGTGCCTGGAGTTCTCCGACCCCGGCCGGGACCGGGGAGCTGTTTTTT. Its protein is CAWSSPTPAGTGELFF.

V gene TRBV6-1 combines with J gene TRBJ1-4; TRBD1 matches at 9 bases. The CDR3 has 16 residues. J was trimmed by 0 bases and V by 4 bases; bases with no gene match: 3. Germline values: CDR1 MNHNS, CDR2 SASEGT. CDR3 nucleotides: TGTGCCAGCAGTGGGGGACAGGGATCAACTAATGAAAAACTGTTTTTT. The encoded protein is CASSGGQGSTNEKLFF.